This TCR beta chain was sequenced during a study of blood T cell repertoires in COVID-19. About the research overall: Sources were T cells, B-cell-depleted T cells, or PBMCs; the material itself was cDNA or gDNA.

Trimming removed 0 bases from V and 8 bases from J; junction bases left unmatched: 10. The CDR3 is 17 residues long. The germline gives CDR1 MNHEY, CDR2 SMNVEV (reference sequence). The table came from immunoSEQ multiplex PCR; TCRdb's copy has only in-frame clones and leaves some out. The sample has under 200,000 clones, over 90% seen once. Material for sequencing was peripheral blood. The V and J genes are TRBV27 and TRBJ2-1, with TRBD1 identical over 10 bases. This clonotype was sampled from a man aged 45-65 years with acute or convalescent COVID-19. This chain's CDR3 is CASSLSPGTGAFDEQFF. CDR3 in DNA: TGTGCCAGCAGTTTATCCCCCGGGACAGGGGCTTTCGATGAGCAGTTCTTC.